This T cell receptor beta chain was sequenced during a study of post-analysis software for immune sequencing data. Whole-study context: Patients had relapsing-remitting, secondary progressive or progressive-relapsing multiple sclerosis; some lacked subtype.

The authors incorporated unique molecular identifiers into the TCR beta cDNA libraries. Some 500,000 cDNA molecules were obtained per 1 to 10 million input T cells. TCRdb re-called the PCR reads through MiXCR, storing one row per CDR3 protein. The table includes 700,000 to 800,000 distinct CDR3 sequences, less than 35% detected once. The TCR sequence derives from a girl between 5 and 17 years old with multiple sclerosis. The sequenced material came from blood.

CDR3: CASSYSARTDYYGYTF. CDR3 DNA: TGTGCCAGCAGTTACTCGGCGCGGACGGATTACTATGGCTACACCTTC. This chain connects TRBV6-5 to TRBJ1-2, with no clear D. V was trimmed by 0 bases and J by 3 bases, leaving 14 bases between them. The CDR3 is 16 residues long. CDR1 and CDR2 (germline): MNHEY, SVGAGI.